A selection of T cell receptor beta chains follows, all from one sample in a study of Tregs in tolerant kidney transplant recipients. The protocol was immunoSEQ multiplex PCR, while the TCRdb copy is restricted to in-frame clones and leaves out a portion. Found here are tens of thousands of clones, 95% to 96% of them singletons; the top ten hold 0.37%. Antigen specificity for these receptors is unknown. The sequenced material came from Tregs from blood cultured with allogeneic cells. These receptors came from a human donor in good health. Each CDR3 is given with its conserved first and last residue. The order of the fields is D gene, V gene, J gene, clone size, CDR3 protein, CDR3 DNA. The D gene is left open where the match is weak. Not all rows give a size; the values are once, few, many and, for expanded clones, a class.

D gene: TRBD1; V gene: TRBV2; J gene: TRBJ2-7; clone size: NA; CDR3 protein: CASRTGGEQYF; CDR3 DNA: TGTGCCAGCAGGACAGGGGGGGAGCAGTACTTC
D gene: TRBD1; V gene: TRBV5-1; J gene: TRBJ2-2; clone size: NA; CDR3 protein: CASRFGQGGTGELFF; CDR3 DNA: TGCGCCAGCAGGTTTGGACAGGGAGGCACCGGGGAGCTGTTTTTT
D gene: NA; V gene: TRBV11-2; J gene: TRBJ1-5; clone size: NA; CDR3 protein: CASKGGPEQPQHF; CDR3 DNA: TGTGCCAGCAAGGGAGGGCCTGAACAGCCCCAGCATTTT
D gene: NA; V gene: TRBV15; J gene: TRBJ2-7; clone size: NA; CDR3 protein: CATSRSGITYEQYF; CDR3 DNA: TGTGCCACCAGCAGATCCGGGATAACCTACGAGCAGTACTTC
D gene: NA; V gene: TRBV5-6; J gene: TRBJ2-3; clone size: NA; CDR3 protein: CASSLMATQYF; CDR3 DNA: TGTGCCAGCAGCTTGATGGCTACGCAGTATTTT
D gene: NA; V gene: TRBV19; J gene: TRBJ1-6; clone size: NA; CDR3 protein: CASSIWGPRRSSYNSPLHF; CDR3 DNA: TGTGCCAGTAGTATTTGGGGACCCCGGAGAAGCTCCTATAATTCACCCCTCCACTTT
D gene: NA; V gene: TRBV5-1; J gene: TRBJ2-6; clone size: NA; CDR3 protein: CASSRGTVYSGANVLTF; CDR3 DNA: TGCGCCAGCAGCAGAGGGACTGTCTACTCTGGGGCCAACGTCCTGACTTTC
D gene: TRBD2; V gene: TRBV29-1; J gene: TRBJ2-1; clone size: NA; CDR3 protein: CSVGGGLEQFF; CDR3 DNA: TGCAGCGTTGGCGGGGGTTTGGAGCAGTTCTTC
D gene: NA; V gene: TRBV18; J gene: TRBJ2-5; clone size: once; CDR3 protein: CASSPPRRPGDGETQYF; CDR3 DNA: TGTGCCAGCTCACCACCGCGGAGACCAGGGGACGGAGAGACCCAGTACTTC
D gene: TRBD2; V gene: TRBV7-8; J gene: TRBJ2-1; clone size: once; CDR3 protein: CASSLVGGRGNEQFF; CDR3 DNA: TGTGCCAGCAGCTTAGTAGGCGGGAGAGGCAATGAGCAGTTCTTC
D gene: TRBD2; V gene: TRBV11-2; J gene: TRBJ2-2; clone size: NA; CDR3 protein: CASSVGRGDTGELFF; CDR3 DNA: TGTGCCAGCAGCGTAGGGCGGGGGGACACCGGGGAGCTGTTTTTT
D gene: NA; V gene: TRBV2; J gene: TRBJ1-1; clone size: NA; CDR3 protein: CASSEARFYTEAFF; CDR3 DNA: TGTGCCAGCAGTGAAGCGCGGTTTTATACTGAAGCTTTCTTT
D gene: TRBD1; V gene: TRBV10-3; J gene: TRBJ1-6; clone size: NA; CDR3 protein: CAIARDRVNSPLHF; CDR3 DNA: TGTGCCATCGCCCGGGACAGGGTTAATTCACCCCTCCACTTT
D gene: NA; V gene: TRBV4-1; J gene: TRBJ2-7; clone size: once; CDR3 protein: CASSKGSLRSSYEQYF; CDR3 DNA: TGCGCCAGCAGCAAAGGGTCCTTAAGGTCTTCCTACGAGCAGTACTTC
D gene: NA; V gene: TRBV11-2; J gene: TRBJ2-1; clone size: NA; CDR3 protein: CASSLDRGREQFF; CDR3 DNA: TGTGCCAGCAGCTTAGATAGGGGCCGAGAGCAGTTCTTC
D gene: NA; V gene: TRBV6-1; J gene: TRBJ1-5; clone size: once; CDR3 protein: CASSEQQTQVNQPQHF; CDR3 DNA: TGTGCCAGCAGTGAACAACAGACCCAGGTAAATCAGCCCCAGCATTTT
D gene: TRBD2; V gene: TRBV19; J gene: TRBJ2-3; clone size: NA; CDR3 protein: CASSIDPAGGPLDTQYF; CDR3 DNA: TGTGCCAGTAGTATAGATCCGGCGGGGGGGCCTTTAGATACGCAGTATTTT
D gene: NA; V gene: TRBV2; J gene: TRBJ2-1; clone size: NA; CDR3 protein: CASSALRAPPYNEQFF; CDR3 DNA: TGTGCCAGCAGTGCCCTACGGGCCCCTCCCTACAATGAGCAGTTCTTC
D gene: TRBD1; V gene: TRBV19; J gene: TRBJ2-1; clone size: NA; CDR3 protein: CASSRDRAYNEQFF; CDR3 DNA: TGTGCCAGTAGCCGGGACAGGGCCTACAATGAGCAGTTCTTC
D gene: TRBD1; V gene: TRBV11-2; J gene: TRBJ1-2; clone size: NA; CDR3 protein: CASSLWDSRIGDYGYTF; CDR3 DNA: TGTGCCAGCAGCTTATGGGACAGCCGGATCGGGGACTATGGCTACACCTTC
D gene: TRBD1; V gene: TRBV6-5; J gene: TRBJ1-1; clone size: once; CDR3 protein: CATIKGAGTEAFF; CDR3 DNA: TGTGCCACCATAAAGGGGGCCGGGACTGAAGCTTTCTTT
D gene: TRBD2; V gene: TRBV10-3; J gene: TRBJ2-3; clone size: once; CDR3 protein: CAISAYSGGGTDTQYF; CDR3 DNA: TGTGCCATCAGTGCCTATAGCGGGGGGGGCACAGATACGCAGTATTTT
D gene: NA; V gene: TRBV6-6; J gene: TRBJ1-1; clone size: NA; CDR3 protein: CASSYRLDTTEAFF; CDR3 DNA: TGTGCCAGCAGCTACCGACTAGACACCACTGAAGCTTTCTTT
D gene: NA; V gene: TRBV18; J gene: TRBJ2-2; clone size: NA; CDR3 protein: CASSPSSNTGELFF; CDR3 DNA: TGTGCCAGCTCACCATCCTCCAACACCGGGGAGCTGTTTTTT
D gene: TRBD2; V gene: TRBV18; J gene: TRBJ2-1; clone size: NA; CDR3 protein: CASSPTGLALHEQFF; CDR3 DNA: TGTGCCAGCTCACCGACGGGACTAGCTCTGCATGAGCAGTTCTTC
D gene: NA; V gene: TRBV6-1; J gene: TRBJ2-3; clone size: NA; CDR3 protein: CATVSGNTDTQYF; CDR3 DNA: TGTGCCACCGTTAGCGGAAACACAGATACGCAGTATTTT
D gene: TRBD2; V gene: TRBV25-1; J gene: TRBJ2-1; clone size: NA; CDR3 protein: CASSAPLGRGSNNEQFF; CDR3 DNA: TGTGCCAGCAGTGCCCCCTTGGGGCGGGGGAGTAACAATGAGCAGTTCTTC
D gene: TRBD1; V gene: TRBV7-9; J gene: TRBJ2-3; clone size: NA; CDR3 protein: CASSLYGTGSTDTQYF; CDR3 DNA: TGTGCCAGCAGCCTCTACGGGACAGGGAGCACAGATACGCAGTATTTT
D gene: TRBD2; V gene: TRBV5-4; J gene: TRBJ2-3; clone size: NA; CDR3 protein: CASSLGGLAGEGDTQYF; CDR3 DNA: TGTGCCAGCAGCTTGGGGGGGCTAGCGGGAGAAGGCGATACGCAGTATTTT
D gene: NA; V gene: TRBV27; J gene: TRBJ1-6; clone size: NA; CDR3 protein: CASSFGVGGSPLHF; CDR3 DNA: TGTGCCAGCAGTTTCGGTGTGGGGGGTTCACCCCTCCACTTT
D gene: NA; V gene: TRBV27; J gene: TRBJ2-3; clone size: NA; CDR3 protein: CASSSHRGGNIGTDTQYF; CDR3 DNA: TGTGCCAGCAGTTCCCATCGGGGCGGGAATATAGGCACAGATACGCAGTATTTT
D gene: TRBD2; V gene: TRBV5-1; J gene: TRBJ2-1; clone size: NA; CDR3 protein: CASSFTGLAYNEQFF; CDR3 DNA: TGCGCCAGCAGCTTCACGGGACTAGCGTACAATGAGCAGTTCTTC
D gene: NA; V gene: TRBV2; J gene: TRBJ2-7; clone size: NA; CDR3 protein: CASSWEHSDEQYF; CDR3 DNA: TGTGCCAGCAGTTGGGAGCACTCGGACGAGCAGTACTTC
D gene: NA; V gene: TRBV7-6; J gene: TRBJ1-6; clone size: NA; CDR3 protein: CASSLVGTRNSPLHF; CDR3 DNA: TGTGCCAGCAGCTTAGTCGGCACGAGGAATTCACCCCTCCACTTT
D gene: TRBD2; V gene: TRBV5-1; J gene: TRBJ2-5; clone size: NA; CDR3 protein: CASSLLAGGETQYF; CDR3 DNA: TGCGCCAGCAGCTTGCTAGCGGGGGGCGAGACCCAGTACTTC
D gene: NA; V gene: TRBV5-4; J gene: TRBJ2-3; clone size: NA; CDR3 protein: CASLRMGGTDTQYF; CDR3 DNA: TGTGCCAGCCTTCGTATGGGGGGTACAGATACGCAGTATTTT
D gene: TRBD1; V gene: TRBV13; J gene: TRBJ1-6; clone size: NA; CDR3 protein: CASSMQGAGSPLHF; CDR3 DNA: TGTGCCAGCAGCATGCAGGGGGCAGGGTCACCCCTCCACTTT
D gene: NA; V gene: TRBV5-4; J gene: TRBJ2-7; clone size: few; CDR3 protein: CASSPETGRSYEQYF; CDR3 DNA: TGTGCCAGCAGCCCTGAGACAGGGAGGTCCTACGAGCAGTACTTC
D gene: NA; V gene: TRBV6-1; J gene: TRBJ2-6; clone size: few; CDR3 protein: CASSERPPGSSGANVLTF; CDR3 DNA: TGTGCCAGCAGTGAACGGCCCCCGGGTAGCTCTGGGGCCAACGTCCTGACTTTC
D gene: NA; V gene: TRBV9; J gene: TRBJ2-6; clone size: NA; CDR3 protein: CASSVAGAGANVLTF; CDR3 DNA: TGTGCCAGCAGCGTAGCGGGGGCTGGGGCCAACGTCCTGACTTTC
D gene: NA; V gene: TRBV10-2; J gene: TRBJ1-1; clone size: NA; CDR3 protein: CASSAGLMNTEAFF; CDR3 DNA: TGCGCCAGCAGTGCGGGACTGATGAACACTGAAGCTTTCTTT
D gene: NA; V gene: TRBV27; J gene: TRBJ1-2; clone size: NA; CDR3 protein: CASSLFGGDYGYTF; CDR3 DNA: TGTGCCAGCAGTTTATTCGGGGGAGACTATGGCTACACCTTC
D gene: TRBD1; V gene: TRBV18; J gene: TRBJ2-7; clone size: NA; CDR3 protein: CASSQGQGSSYEQYF; CDR3 DNA: TGTGCCAGCTCCCAAGGACAGGGCAGCTCCTACGAGCAGTACTTC
D gene: NA; V gene: TRBV5-1; J gene: TRBJ1-1; clone size: once; CDR3 protein: CASSRQGLGNTEAFF; CDR3 DNA: TGCGCCAGCAGCCGGCAAGGGTTAGGGAACACTGAAGCTTTCTTT
D gene: NA; V gene: TRBV7-7; J gene: TRBJ2-5; clone size: NA; CDR3 protein: CASSLAGGPQQETQYF; CDR3 DNA: TGTGCCAGCAGCTTAGCCGGGGGGCCACAACAAGAGACCCAGTACTTC